Shown below are 16 T cell receptor beta chains from a single sample sequenced in a study of Graves' ophthalmopathy and Graves' hyperthyroidism. RNA transcripts provided the template for amplifying TCR beta CDR3 regions. In the first round, RT-PCR was carried out with HTBI primers, and a multiplex PCR formed the second round. TCRdb re-derived calls from the multiplex PCR reads in MiXCR, one entry per CDR3 protein. The table includes 650,000 to 900,000 distinct CDR3 sequences, 40% detected once. Sequencing was done on a sample of peripheral blood. These TCRs come from an adult man with Graves' ophthalmopathy.

In this sample, this clonotype turned up many times. The V and J genes are TRBV7-9 and TRBJ1-1, with 8 bases that match TRBD1. The germline V gene has CDR1 SEHNR and CDR2 FQNEAQ (reference sequence). This CDR3 is built from 15 residues. V shed 5 bases, J shed 5 bases, and the junction held 10 bases outside the gene matches. The chain's CDR3 is CASSPSGGGMTEAFF. CDR3 bases: TGTGCCAGCAGCCCTTCAGGGGGCGGGATGACTGAAGCTTTCTTT.

CDR3 coding DNA: TGTGCCAGCGGACAGGGGAGTGGCAATCAGCCCCAGCATTTT. Translated, it gives CASGQGSGNQPQHF. This chain connects TRBV2 to TRBJ1-5; the match to TRBD1 covers 9 bases. CDR1 is SNHLY, CDR2 FYNNEI, per germline. The CDR3 has 14 amino acids. Trimming at V came to 8 bases and at J to 2 bases, leaving 4 bases not matched to a gene. Complete variable domain (other parts from reference TRBV2 and TRBJ1-5): EPEVTQTPSHQVTQMGQEVILRCVPISNHLYFYWYRQILGQKVEFLVSFYNNEISEKSEIFDDQFSVERPDGSNFTLKIRSTKLEDSAMYFCASGQGSGNQPQHFGDGTRLSIL.

The rearrangement joins TRBV10-3 to TRBJ2-7, with 10 bases that match TRBD2. The J segment lost 0 bases and the V segment lost 10 bases, leaving 15 bases of the junction unmatched. Germline loops: CDR1 ENHRY, CDR2 SYGVKD. CDR3 length: 17 residues. CDR3 protein: CASGLAGGTRSSYEQYF. In nucleotides, the CDR3 is TGTGCCAGCGGATTAGCGGGAGGCACCAGGAGCTCCTACGAGCAGTACTTC.

There are many counts of this clonotype. V and J are TRBV2 and TRBJ1-1; D is unclear. CDR1 is SNHLY and CDR2 is FYNNEI in the germline V gene. The length of the CDR3 is 16 residues. Between the trimmed V and J ends, which lost 5 bases and 2 bases, there was a span of 18 bases. CDR3 protein: CASSPVGVRRNTEAFF. DNA for the CDR3: TGTGCCAGCAGTCCCGTCGGGGTGCGGAGAAACACTGAAGCTTTCTTT.

J is TRBJ2-7 and V is TRBV5-8; perhaps D is TRBD1 or TRBD2 (5 bases each). The germline V gene has CDR1 SGHTS and CDR2 YDEGEE. V was pared by 3 bases and J by 6 bases, with 13 bases between. The CDR3 consists of 13 residues. The CDR3 region is CASSSDGASEQYF. The DNA for the CDR3 is TGTGCCAGCAGCTCGGACGGGGCATCCGAGCAGTACTTC.

The V gene is TRBV5-5, the J gene TRBJ1-6, with TRBD1 identical over 10 bases. Germline CDR1 is SGHKS and CDR2 is YYEKEE (reference sequence). This CDR3 contains 15 residues. With V trimmed by 2 bases and J by 9 bases, 5 bases remained unmatched. CDR3 region: CASSFKGTGVSPLHF. The CDR3 DNA is TGTGCCAGCAGCTTCAAAGGGACAGGGGTTTCACCCCTCCACTTT.

V gene TRBV20-1 combines with J gene TRBJ2-7; D not resolved. Germline V lookup: CDR1 DFQATT, CDR2 SNEGSKA (reference sequence). CDR3 length: 15 amino acids. The V and J ends lost 0 bases and 3 bases respectively, with 15 bases between them. The CDR3 protein is CSARDSLWSHYEQYF. In DNA, the CDR3 is TGCAGTGCTAGAGATAGTCTATGGAGTCACTACGAGCAGTACTTC.

This clonotype was picked up many times. The chain links TRBV2 to TRBJ1-2; 8 bases are a match to TRBD1. CDR3 length: 12 amino acids. J was trimmed by 6 bases and V by 6 bases; bases with no gene match: 3. Germline V gene lookup returns CDR1 SNHLY and CDR2 FYNNEI. The CDR3 protein is CASRRTGHGYTF. CDR3 coding DNA: TGTGCCAGCAGACGGACAGGGCATGGCTACACCTTC.

V is TRBV12-3 or TRBV12-4 and J is TRBJ1-1; 10 nucleotides agree with TRBD1. Losses at the gene ends were 3 bases for V and 11 bases for J; bases not matched to a gene: 3. The CDR3 has 12 residues. As DNA, the CDR3 is TGTGCCAGCAGTTTGGGACAGGGGACGGCTTTCTTT. Its translation: CASSLGQGTAFF.

A few counts support this clonotype. This chain uses TRBV24-1 with TRBJ2-3; the match to TRBD2 covers 8 bases. Germline V gives CDR1 KGHDR, CDR2 SFDVKD. There are 15 residues in the CDR3. The junction had 7 bases not matched to a gene; V was cut back by 3 bases and J by 6 bases. CDR3 sequence reads: CATSDPSGSVDTQYF. The CDR3 bases are TGTGCCACCAGTGATCCGAGCGGGAGTGTGGATACGCAGTATTTT.

This clonotype was observed at least ten times. CDR3 nucleotides: TGTGCCAGCAGCTTTGGGACAGGGGGGACCTCGACCTATGGCTACACCTTC. Protein: CASSFGTGGTSTYGYTF. J is TRBJ1-2 and V is TRBV7-9, with 11 bases identical to TRBD1. Trimming at V came to 3 bases and at J to 4 bases, leaving 10 bases not matched to a gene. Germline CDR1 is SEHNR and CDR2 is FQNEAQ (reference sequence). The CDR3 spans 17 residues.

This clonotype was seen more than once but under ten times. The genes are TRBV19 and TRBJ1-1; no clear D. From germline, CDR1 is LNHDA and CDR2 SQIVND (reference sequence). The CDR3 loop spans 15 amino acids. With 3 bases removed from V and 0 bases from J, the gap between germline ends came to 11 bases. Written as DNA, the CDR3 is TGTGCCAGTAGTATTGCCCCAGTCATGAACACTGAAGCTTTCTTT. Residues: CASSIAPVMNTEAFF.

This clonotype was counted a few times. CDR3 DNA: TGTGCCAGCAGCTTCCGTGGGCAGGGTGGCGAGCAGTACTTC. Translated: CASSFRGQGGEQYF. The chain combines TRBV2 with TRBJ2-7, with a possible D match to TRBD1 (5 bases). V lost 6 bases and J 6 bases, leaving 18 bases between the germline ends. CDR1 and CDR2 (germline): SNHLY, FYNNEI. The CDR3 spans 14 residues.

V usage is TRBV6-1 and J usage is TRBJ1-4; 7 bases are shared with TRBD1. V gave up 6 bases and J gave up 3 bases; unmatched junction bases: 13. This CDR3 is built from 17 residues. Germline CDR1 MNHNS, CDR2 SASEGT. The CDR3 loop reads CASRPLGGLLANEKLFF. For the CDR3, the DNA is TGTGCCAGCAGGCCTTTAGGGGGCCTCCTGGCTAATGAAAAACTGTTTTTT.

This clonotype occurred a few times. V usage is TRBV6-5 and J usage is TRBJ1-1, with D unresolved. This CDR3 comprises 13 residues. CDR1 is MNHEY, CDR2 SVGAGI, per germline. The V end lost 0 bases, the J end lost 8 bases, and 10 bases lay between the germline ends. The CDR3 here is CASSYSSSQEAFF. In DNA form, the CDR3 reads TGTGCCAGCAGTTACTCTTCTAGTCAAGAAGCTTTCTTT.

This clonotype was seen repeatedly, ten times or more. This chain links TRBV10-3 with TRBJ2-2; D unresolved. The germline V gene encodes CDR1 ENHRY and CDR2 SYGVKD. CDR3 length: 13 amino acids. V was shortened by 8 bases and J by 0 bases, with 7 bases between the two germline ends. The CDR3 DNA sequence: TGTGCCATCGTGCGGTCGAACACCGGGGAGCTGTTTTTT. This encodes CAIVRSNTGELFF.